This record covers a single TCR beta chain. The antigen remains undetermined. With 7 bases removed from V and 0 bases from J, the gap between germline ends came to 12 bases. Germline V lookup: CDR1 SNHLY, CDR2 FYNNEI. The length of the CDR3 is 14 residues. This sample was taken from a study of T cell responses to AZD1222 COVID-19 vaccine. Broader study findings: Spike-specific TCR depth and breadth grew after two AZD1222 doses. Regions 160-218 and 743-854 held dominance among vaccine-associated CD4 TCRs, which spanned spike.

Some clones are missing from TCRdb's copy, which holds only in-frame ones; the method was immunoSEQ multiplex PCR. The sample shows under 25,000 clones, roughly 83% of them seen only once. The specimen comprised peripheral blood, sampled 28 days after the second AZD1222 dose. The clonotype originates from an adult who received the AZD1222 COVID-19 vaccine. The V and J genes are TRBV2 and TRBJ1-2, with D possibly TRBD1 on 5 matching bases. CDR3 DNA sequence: TGTGCCAGCACCCTCGGGACTACTAACTATGGCTACACCTTC. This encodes CASTLGTTNYGYTF.